This T cell receptor (beta chain) was identified during a study of blood T cell repertoires in COVID-19 (dated by TCRdb to the early 2020s). For the wider study: Samples covering the acute and convalescent phases of COVID-19 were provided by collaborators in the United States, Italy and Spain. HLA class I and class II types, where available, came from metadata supplied by the sample provider rather than from assay-based typing. Samples came from the ongoing ImmuneRACE study (first 160 participants) plus 1,254 subjects from 6 global collaborators. The repertoires were released in a freely available public database intended as a resource for research on the immune response to SARS-CoV-2. Sample metadata almost always included a de-identified subject ID, COVID-19 status, age in years and sex. Subjects who had been exposed to COVID-19, were actively infected with it, or had recovered from it provided the deeply sampled blood TCRbeta repertoires that made up the dataset. The prospective study material was composed of cDNA or gDNA derived from T cells, B-cell-depleted T cells, or PBMCs.

The cysteine opens and the phenylalanine closes a CDR3 of 14 amino acids. Only the CDR3 region is kept as DNA, spanning 42 bases read in frame from base 1. V loses 4 bases of germline sequence and J loses 3 bases, and the interval between the two ends is 8 bases. According to the germline V gene, CDR1 reads KGHDR and CDR2 reads SFDVKD. The collaborating institutions used their own protocols to collect whole blood in K2EDTA tubes. For TCRbeta analysis, collaborators shipped samples as frozen whole blood, isolated PBMCs, or DNA extracted from either of those sample types. The full study reports these points: The quantity of clinical and demographic metadata differed by source and by participant and was supplied without curation.

TCRbeta CDR3 regions were amplified from genomic DNA by means of the immunoSEQ Assay, a bias-controlled multiplex PCR. For the original study's pipeline: Nucleated cell counts per sample were estimated from amplification of reference gene primers within the assay. To quantify the absolute abundance of each unique TCRbeta CDR3 rearrangement, sequence reads were collapsed and filtered. For each sample, productive Simpson clonality was calculated as the square root of Simpson's diversity index across productive rearrangements. TCRdb's version of the immuneACCESS table is confined to in-frame rearrangements and falls short of the full clone set. An unresolved V gene accounts for under half of the shortfall where checked; the remainder is of unknown origin. The DNA was the basis for D and trimming; V, J and clone size are from that table. The sample contains 200,000 to 250,000 clones, roughly 83% of them found a single time. Around 7% of the sample is held by the ten biggest clonotypes.

To note about this clone: It lacks a known antigen. Base-call qualities are not available, and no considerably larger clone is one nucleotide away.

Material: peripheral blood. The sequence was obtained from a woman aged 45-59 years with acute or convalescent COVID-19. Here the chain combines TRBV24-1 and TRBJ2-2, with no D gene named confidently. The CDR3 amino acid sequence is: CATSEAVDTGELFF. The bases read TGTGCCACCAGTGAGGCCGTGGACACCGGGGAGCTGTTTTTT.